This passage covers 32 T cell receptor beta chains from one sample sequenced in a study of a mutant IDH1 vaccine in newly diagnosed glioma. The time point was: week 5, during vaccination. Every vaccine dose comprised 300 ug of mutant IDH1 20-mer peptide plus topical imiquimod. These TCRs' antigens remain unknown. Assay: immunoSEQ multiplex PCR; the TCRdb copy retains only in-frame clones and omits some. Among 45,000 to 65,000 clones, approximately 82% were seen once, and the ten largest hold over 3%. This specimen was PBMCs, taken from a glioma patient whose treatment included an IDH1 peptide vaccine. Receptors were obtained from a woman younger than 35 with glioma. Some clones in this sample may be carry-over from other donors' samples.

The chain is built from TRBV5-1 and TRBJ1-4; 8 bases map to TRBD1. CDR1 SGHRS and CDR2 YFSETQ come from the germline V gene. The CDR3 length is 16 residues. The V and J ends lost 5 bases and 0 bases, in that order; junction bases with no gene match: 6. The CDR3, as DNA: TGCGCCAGCAGAGGGACAGGAGCCTCAACTAATGAAAAACTGTTTTTT. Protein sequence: CASRGTGASTNEKLFF. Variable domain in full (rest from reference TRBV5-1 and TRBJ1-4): KAGVTQTPRYLIKTRGQQVTLSCSPISGHRSVSWYQQTPGQGLQFLFEYFSETQRNKGNFPGRFSGRQFSNSRSEMNVSTLELGDSALYLCASRGTGASTNEKLFFGSGTQLSVL.

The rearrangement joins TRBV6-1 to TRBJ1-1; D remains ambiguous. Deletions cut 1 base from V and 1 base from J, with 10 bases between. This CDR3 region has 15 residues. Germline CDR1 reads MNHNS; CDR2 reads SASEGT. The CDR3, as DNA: TGTGCCAGCAGTGAAGAAGGCTTCTCGAACACTGAAGCTTTCTTT. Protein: CASSEEGFSNTEAFF.

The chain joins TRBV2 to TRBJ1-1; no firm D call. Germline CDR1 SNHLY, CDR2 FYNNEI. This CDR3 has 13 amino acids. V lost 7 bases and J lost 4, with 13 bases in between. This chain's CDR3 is CASKVGEITEAFF. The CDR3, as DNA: TGTGCCAGCAAGGTCGGGGAAATCACTGAAGCTTTCTTT.

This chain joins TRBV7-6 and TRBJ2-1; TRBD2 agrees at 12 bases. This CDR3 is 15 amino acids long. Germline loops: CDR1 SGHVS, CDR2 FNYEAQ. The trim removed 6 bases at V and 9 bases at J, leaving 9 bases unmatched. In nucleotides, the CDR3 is TGTGCCAGCAGAGGGAGACTAGCGGGGGAGGGTGAGCAGTTCTTC. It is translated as CASRGRLAGEGEQFF.

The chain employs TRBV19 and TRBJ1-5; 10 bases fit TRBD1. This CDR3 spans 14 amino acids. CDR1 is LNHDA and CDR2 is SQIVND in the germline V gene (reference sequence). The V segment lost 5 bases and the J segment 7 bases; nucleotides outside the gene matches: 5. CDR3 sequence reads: CASSPGTGAQPQHF. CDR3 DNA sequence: TGTGCCAGTAGTCCGGGGACAGGGGCCCAGCCCCAGCATTTT.

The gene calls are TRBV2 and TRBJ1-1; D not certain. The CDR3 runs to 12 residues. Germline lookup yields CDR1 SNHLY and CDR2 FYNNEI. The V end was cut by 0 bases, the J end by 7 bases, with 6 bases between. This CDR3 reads CASSEAAFEAFF. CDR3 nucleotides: TGTGCCAGCAGTGAAGCCGCATTTGAAGCTTTCTTT.

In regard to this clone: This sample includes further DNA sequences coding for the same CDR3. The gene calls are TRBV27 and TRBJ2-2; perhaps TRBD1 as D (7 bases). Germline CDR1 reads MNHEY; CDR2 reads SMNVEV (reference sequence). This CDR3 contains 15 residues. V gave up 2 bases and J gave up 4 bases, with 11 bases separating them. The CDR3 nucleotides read TGTGCCAGCAGTTTACGGCAGGGGGGCACCGGGGAGCTGTTTTTT. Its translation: CASSLRQGGTGELFF.

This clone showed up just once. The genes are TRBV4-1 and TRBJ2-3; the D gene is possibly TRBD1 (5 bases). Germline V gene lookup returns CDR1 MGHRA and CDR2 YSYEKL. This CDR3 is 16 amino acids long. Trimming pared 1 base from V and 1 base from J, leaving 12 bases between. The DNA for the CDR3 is TGCGCCAGCAGCCAAGGGGCAGGGATGGGCACAGATACGCAGTATTTT. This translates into CASSQGAGMGTDTQYF.

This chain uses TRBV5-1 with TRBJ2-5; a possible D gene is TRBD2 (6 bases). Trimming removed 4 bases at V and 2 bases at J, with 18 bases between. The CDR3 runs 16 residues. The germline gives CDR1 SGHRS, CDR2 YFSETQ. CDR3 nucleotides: TGCGCCAGCAGCGAATCGGCCGGGCGGGGACAAGAGACCCAGTACTTC. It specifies CASSESAGRGQETQYF.

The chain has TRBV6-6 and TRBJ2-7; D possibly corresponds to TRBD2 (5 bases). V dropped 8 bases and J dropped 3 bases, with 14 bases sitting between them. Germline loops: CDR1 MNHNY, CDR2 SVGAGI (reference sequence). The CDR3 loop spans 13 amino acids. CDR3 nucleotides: TGTGCCAGCGGGTGGGGAGACCTCTACGAGCAGTACTTC. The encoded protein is CASGWGDLYEQYF.

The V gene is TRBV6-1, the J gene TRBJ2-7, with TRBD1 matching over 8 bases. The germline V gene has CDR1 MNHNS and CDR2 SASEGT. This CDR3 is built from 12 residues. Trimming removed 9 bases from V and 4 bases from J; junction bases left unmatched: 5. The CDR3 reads CASRTGGYEQYF. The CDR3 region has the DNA TGTGCCAGTCGTACAGGGGGGTACGAGCAGTACTTC.

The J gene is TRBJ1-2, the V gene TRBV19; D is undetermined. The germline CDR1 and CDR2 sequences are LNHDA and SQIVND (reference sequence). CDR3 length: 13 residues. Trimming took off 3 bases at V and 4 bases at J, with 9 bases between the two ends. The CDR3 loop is CASSMRAIYGYTF. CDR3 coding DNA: TGTGCCAGTAGTATGCGAGCTATCTATGGCTACACCTTC. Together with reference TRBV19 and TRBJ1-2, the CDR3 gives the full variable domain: DGGITQSPKYLFRKEGQNVTLSCEQNLNHDAMYWYRQDPGQGLRLIYYSQIVNDFQKGDIAEGYSVSREKKESFPLTVTSAQKNPTAFYLCASSMRAIYGYTFGSGTRLTVV.

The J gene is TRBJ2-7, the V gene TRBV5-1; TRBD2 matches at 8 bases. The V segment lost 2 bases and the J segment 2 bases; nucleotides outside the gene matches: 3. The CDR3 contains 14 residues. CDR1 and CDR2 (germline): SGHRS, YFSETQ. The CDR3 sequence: CASSLSGGTYEQYF. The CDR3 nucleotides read TGCGCCAGCAGCTTATCGGGAGGGACCTACGAGCAGTACTTC.

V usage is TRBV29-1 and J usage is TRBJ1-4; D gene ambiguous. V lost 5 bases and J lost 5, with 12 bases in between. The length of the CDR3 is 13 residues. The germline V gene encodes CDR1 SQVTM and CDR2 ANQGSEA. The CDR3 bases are TGCAGCGTTAGCGGACGGACGAATGAAAAACTGTTTTTT. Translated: CSVSGRTNEKLFF.

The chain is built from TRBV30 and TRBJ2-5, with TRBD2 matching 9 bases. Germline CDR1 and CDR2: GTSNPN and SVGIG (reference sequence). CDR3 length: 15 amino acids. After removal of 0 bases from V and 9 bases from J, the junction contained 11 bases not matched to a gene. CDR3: CAWSVTAGGPGAQYF. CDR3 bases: TGTGCCTGGAGTGTGACCGCGGGAGGGCCGGGGGCCCAGTACTTC. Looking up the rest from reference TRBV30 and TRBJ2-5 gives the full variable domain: SQTIHQWPATLVQPVGSPLSLECTVEGTSNPNLYWYRQAAGRGLQLLFYSVGIGQISSEVPQNLSASRPQDRQFILSSKKLLLSDSGFYLCAWSVTAGGPGAQYFGPGTRLLVL.

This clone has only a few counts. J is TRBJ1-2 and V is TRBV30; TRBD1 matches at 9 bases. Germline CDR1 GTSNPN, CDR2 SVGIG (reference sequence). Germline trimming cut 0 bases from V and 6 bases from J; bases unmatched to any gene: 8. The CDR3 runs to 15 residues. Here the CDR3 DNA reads TGTGCCTGGAGTGTACGGGGGACAGGGTCGGATGGCTACACCTTC. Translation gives CAWSVRGTGSDGYTF.

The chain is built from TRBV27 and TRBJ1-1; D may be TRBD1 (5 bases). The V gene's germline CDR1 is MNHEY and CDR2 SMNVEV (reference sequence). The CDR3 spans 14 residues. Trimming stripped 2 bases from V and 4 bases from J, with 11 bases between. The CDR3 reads CASSLQGWGTEAFF. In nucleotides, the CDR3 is TGTGCCAGCAGTTTACAGGGCTGGGGCACTGAAGCTTTCTTT.

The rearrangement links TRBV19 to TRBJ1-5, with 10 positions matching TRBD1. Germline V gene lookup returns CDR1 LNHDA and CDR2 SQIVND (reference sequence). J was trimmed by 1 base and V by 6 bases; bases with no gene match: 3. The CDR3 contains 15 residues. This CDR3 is CASRTGGRSNQPQHF. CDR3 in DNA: TGTGCCAGTAGGACAGGGGGCAGAAGCAATCAGCCCCAGCATTTT.

CDR3 in amino acids: CAWSLIQGEAFF. Here the CDR3 DNA reads TGTGCCTGGAGCCTTATACAGGGTGAAGCTTTCTTT. The V gene is TRBV30, the J gene TRBJ1-1; a possible D gene is TRBD1 (6 bases). Germline V gene sequence: CDR1 GTSNPN, CDR2 SVGIG (reference sequence). The CDR3 length is 12 residues. V lost 3 bases to trimming and J lost 7 bases, with 12 bases between them.

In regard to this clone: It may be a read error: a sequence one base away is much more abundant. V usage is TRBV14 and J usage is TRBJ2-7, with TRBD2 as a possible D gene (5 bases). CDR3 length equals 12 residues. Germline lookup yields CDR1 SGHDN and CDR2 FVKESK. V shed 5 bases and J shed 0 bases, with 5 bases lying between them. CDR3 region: CASSGSSYEQYF. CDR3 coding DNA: TGTGCCAGCAGCGGGAGCTCCTACGAGCAGTACTTC.

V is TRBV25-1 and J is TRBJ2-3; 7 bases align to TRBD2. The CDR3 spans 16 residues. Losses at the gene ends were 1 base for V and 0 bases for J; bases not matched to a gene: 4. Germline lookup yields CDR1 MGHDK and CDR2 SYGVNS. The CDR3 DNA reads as TGTGCCAGCAGTGAATTGGGAGGGCCGAGCACAGATACGCAGTATTTT. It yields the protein CASSELGGPSTDTQYF. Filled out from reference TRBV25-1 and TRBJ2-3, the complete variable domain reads EADIYQTPRYLVIGTGKKITLECSQTMGHDKMYWYQQDPGMELHLIHYSYGVNSTEKGDLSSESTVSRIRTEHFPLTLESARPSHTSQYLCASSELGGPSTDTQYFGPGTRLTVL.

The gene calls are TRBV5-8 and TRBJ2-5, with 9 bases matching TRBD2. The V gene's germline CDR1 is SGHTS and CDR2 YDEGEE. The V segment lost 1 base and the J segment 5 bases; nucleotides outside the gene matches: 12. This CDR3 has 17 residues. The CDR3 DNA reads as TGTGCCAGCAGCTTGATCCCCGCAGCGGGAGGCAGTGAGACCCAGTACTTC. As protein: CASSLIPAAGGSETQYF.

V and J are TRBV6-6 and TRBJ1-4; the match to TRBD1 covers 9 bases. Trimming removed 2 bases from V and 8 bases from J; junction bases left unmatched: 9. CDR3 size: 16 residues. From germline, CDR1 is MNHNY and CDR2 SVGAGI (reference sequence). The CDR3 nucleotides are TGTGCCAGCAGTTACCCCACAGGGGGCGCCGGAGAAAAACTGTTTTTT. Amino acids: CASSYPTGGAGEKLFF.

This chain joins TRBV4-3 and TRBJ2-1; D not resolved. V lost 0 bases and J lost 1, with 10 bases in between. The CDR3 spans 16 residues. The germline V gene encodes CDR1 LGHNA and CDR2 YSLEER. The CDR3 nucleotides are TGCGCCAGCAGCCAAGATCGGAGCCCTTCCTACAATGAGCAGTTCTTC. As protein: CASSQDRSPSYNEQFF.

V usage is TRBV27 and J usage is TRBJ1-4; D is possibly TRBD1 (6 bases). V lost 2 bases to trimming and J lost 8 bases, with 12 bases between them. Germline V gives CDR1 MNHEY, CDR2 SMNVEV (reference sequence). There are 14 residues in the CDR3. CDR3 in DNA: TGTGCCAGCAGTTTAGGTCAGGGGACGGAAAAACTGTTTTTT. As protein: CASSLGQGTEKLFF.

Written as DNA, the CDR3 is TGTGCCAGCAGTCCGGGGGGGGCTGGCTACACCTTC. Protein: CASSPGGAGYTF. The rearrangement uses TRBV6-5 and TRBJ1-2, with D possibly being TRBD1 (6 bases). This CDR3 has 12 amino acids. Germline CDR1 and CDR2: MNHEY and SVGAGI. Deletions cut 5 bases from V and 7 bases from J, with 11 bases between.

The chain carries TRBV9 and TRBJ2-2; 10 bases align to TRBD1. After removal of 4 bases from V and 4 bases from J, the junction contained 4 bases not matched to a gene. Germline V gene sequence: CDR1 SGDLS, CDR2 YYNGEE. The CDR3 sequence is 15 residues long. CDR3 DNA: TGTGCCAGCAGCTACCGGGACAGGGGCACCGGGGAGCTGTTTTTT. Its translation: CASSYRDRGTGELFF.

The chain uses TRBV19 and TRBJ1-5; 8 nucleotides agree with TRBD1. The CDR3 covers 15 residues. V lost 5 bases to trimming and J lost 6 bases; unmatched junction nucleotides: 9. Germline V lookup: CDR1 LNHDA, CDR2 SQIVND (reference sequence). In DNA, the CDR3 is TGTGCCAGTAGTGGAAGGACAGGGCTTGCTCAGCCCCAGCATTTT. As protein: CASSGRTGLAQPQHF.

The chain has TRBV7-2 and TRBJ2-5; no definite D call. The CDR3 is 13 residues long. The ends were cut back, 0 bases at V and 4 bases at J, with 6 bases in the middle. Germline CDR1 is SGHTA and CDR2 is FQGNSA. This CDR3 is CASSLAFTETQYF. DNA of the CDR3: TGTGCCAGCAGCTTAGCCTTCACAGAGACCCAGTACTTC.

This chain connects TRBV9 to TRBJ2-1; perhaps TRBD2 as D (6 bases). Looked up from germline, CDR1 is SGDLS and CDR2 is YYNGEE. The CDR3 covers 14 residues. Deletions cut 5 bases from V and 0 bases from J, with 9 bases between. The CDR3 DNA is TGTGCCAGCAGTGTGGGAGGCTCCTACAATGAGCAGTTCTTC. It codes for CASSVGGSYNEQFF.

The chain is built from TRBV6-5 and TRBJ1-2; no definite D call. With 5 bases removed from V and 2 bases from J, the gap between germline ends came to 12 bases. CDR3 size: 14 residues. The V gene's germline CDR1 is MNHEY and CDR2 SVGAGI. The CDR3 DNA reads TGTGCCAGCAGTAACAGCCTCCAGAACTATGGCTACACCTTC. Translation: CASSNSLQNYGYTF.

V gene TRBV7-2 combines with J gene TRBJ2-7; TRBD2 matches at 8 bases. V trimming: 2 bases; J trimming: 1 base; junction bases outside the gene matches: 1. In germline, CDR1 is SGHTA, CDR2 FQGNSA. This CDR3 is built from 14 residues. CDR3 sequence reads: CASSLTSGSYEQYF. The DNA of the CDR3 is TGTGCCAGCAGCTTAACTAGCGGATCCTACGAGCAGTACTTC.